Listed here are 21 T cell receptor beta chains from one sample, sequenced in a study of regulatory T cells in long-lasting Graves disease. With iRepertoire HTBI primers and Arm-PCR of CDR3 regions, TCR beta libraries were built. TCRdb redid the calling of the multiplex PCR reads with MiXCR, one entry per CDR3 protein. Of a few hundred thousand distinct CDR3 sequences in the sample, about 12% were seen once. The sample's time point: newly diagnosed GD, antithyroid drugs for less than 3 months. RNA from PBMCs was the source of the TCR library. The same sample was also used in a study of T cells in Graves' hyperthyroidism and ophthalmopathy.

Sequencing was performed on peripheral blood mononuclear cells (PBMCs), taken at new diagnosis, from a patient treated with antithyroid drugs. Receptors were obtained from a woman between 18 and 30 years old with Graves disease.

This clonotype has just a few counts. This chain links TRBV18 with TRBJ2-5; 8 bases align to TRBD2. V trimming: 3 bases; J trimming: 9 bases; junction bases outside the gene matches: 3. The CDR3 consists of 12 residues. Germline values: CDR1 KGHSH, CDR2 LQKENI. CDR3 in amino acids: CASSPTRGAQYF. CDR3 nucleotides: TGTGCCAGCTCACCGACGCGGGGGGCCCAGTACTTC.

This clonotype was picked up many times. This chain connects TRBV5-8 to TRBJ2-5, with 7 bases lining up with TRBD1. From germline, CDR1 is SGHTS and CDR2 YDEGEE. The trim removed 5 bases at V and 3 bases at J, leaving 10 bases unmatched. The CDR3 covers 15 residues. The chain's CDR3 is CASRSRRDSKETQYF. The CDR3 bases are TGTGCCAGCAGATCGAGACGGGACAGCAAAGAGACCCAGTACTTC.

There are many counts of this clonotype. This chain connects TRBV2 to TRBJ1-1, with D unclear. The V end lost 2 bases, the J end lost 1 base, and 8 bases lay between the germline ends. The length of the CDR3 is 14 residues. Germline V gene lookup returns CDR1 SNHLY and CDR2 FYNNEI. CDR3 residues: CASSEYNQNTEAFF. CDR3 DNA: TGTGCCAGCAGTGAATACAACCAGAACACTGAAGCTTTCTTT.

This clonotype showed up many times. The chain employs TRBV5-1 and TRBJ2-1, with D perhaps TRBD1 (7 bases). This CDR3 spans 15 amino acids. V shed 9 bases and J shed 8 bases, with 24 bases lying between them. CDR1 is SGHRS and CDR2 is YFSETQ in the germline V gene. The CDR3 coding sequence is TGCGCCATCCTCCAACAGGGGCCAGCGGGCTATGAGCAGTTCTTC. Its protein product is CAILQQGPAGYEQFF.

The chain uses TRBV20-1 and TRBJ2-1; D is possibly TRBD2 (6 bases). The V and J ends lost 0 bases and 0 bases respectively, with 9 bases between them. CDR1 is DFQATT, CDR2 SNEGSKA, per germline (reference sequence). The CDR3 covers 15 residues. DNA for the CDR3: TGCAGTGCTAGAGATCTAGCGAGCTCCTACAATGAGCAGTTCTTC. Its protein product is CSARDLASSYNEQFF.

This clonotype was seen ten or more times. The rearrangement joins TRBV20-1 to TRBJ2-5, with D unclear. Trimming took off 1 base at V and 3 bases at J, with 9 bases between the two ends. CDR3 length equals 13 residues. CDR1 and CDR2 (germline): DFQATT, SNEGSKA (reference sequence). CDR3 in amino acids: CSARGWAKETQYF. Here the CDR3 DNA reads TGCAGTGCTAGAGGGTGGGCCAAAGAGACCCAGTACTTC.

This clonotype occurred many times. The CDR3 is CASSIAGTLRQYF. The CDR3 coding sequence is TGTGCCAGCAGCATAGCCGGGACACTGAGGCAGTATTTT. The chain carries TRBV11-2 and TRBJ2-3, with a weak D call TRBD1 (6 bases). The CDR3 spans 13 residues. In germline, CDR1 is SGHAT, CDR2 FQNNGV. V lost 5 bases and J 11 bases, leaving 17 bases between the germline ends.

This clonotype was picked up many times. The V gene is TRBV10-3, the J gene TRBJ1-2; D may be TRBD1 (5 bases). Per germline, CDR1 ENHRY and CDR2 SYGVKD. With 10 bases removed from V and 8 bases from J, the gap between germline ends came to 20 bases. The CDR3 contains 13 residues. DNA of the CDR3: TGTGCCACCGGGACCGACTCCGGGGGAGGCTACACCTTC. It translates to CATGTDSGGGYTF.

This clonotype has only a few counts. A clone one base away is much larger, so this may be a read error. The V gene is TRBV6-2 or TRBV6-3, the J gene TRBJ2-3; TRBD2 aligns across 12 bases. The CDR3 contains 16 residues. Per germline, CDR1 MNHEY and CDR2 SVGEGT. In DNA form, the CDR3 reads TGTGTCAGCAGTGCCATACTAGCGGGAGGTACAGATACGCAGTATTTT. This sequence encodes CVSSAILAGGTDTQYF.

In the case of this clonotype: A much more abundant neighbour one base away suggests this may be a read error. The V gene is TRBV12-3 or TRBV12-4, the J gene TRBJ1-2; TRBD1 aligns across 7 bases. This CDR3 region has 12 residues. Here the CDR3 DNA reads TGTGTCAGCACTGAAACAGGGGCCGGCTACACCTTC. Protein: CVSTETGAGYTF.

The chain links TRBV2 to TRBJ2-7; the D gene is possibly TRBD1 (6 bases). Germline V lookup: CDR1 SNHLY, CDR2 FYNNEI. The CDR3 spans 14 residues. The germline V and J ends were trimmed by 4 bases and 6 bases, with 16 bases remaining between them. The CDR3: CASSAGTRFSEQYF. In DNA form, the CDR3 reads TGTGCCAGCAGTGCCGGGACACGCTTTTCCGAGCAGTACTTC. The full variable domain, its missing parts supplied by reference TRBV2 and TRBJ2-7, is EPEVTQTPSHQVTQMGQEVILRCVPISNHLYFYWYRQILGQKVEFLVSFYNNEISEKSEIFDDQFSVERPDGSNFTLKIRSTKLEDSAMYFCASSAGTRFSEQYFGPGTRLTVT.

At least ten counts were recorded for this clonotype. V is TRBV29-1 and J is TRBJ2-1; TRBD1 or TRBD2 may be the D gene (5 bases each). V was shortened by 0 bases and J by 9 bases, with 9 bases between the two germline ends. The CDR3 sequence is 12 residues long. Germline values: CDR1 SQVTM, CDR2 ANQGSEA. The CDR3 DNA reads TGCAGCGTTGAAGATGGGGGTAGTGAGCAGTTCTTC. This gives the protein CSVEDGGSEQFF.

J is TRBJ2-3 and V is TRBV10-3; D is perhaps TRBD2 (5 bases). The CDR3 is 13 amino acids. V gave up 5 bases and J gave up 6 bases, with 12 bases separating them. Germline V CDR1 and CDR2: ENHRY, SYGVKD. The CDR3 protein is CAISPGSGDTQYF. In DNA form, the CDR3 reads TGTGCCATCAGTCCGGGAAGTGGGGATACGCAGTATTTT.

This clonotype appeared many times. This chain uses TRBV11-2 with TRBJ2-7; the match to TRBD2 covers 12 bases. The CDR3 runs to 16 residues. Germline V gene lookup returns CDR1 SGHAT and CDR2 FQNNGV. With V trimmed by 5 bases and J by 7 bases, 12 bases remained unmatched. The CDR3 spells CASSLLASGRAQEQYF. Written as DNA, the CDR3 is TGTGCCAGCAGCCTACTAGCTAGCGGGAGGGCCCAAGAGCAGTACTTC.

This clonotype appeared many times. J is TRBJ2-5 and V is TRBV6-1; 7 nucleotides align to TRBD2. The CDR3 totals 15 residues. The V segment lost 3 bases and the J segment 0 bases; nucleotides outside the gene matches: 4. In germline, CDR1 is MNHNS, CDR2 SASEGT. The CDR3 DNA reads TGTGCCAGCAGTGAGTCAGCGGGAAACCAAGAGACCCAGTACTTC. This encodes CASSESAGNQETQYF.

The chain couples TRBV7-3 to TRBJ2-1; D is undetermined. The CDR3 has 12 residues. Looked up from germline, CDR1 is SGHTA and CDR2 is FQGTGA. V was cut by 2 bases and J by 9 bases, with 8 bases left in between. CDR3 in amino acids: CASSLVPGEQFF. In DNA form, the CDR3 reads TGTGCCAGCAGCTTAGTCCCTGGTGAGCAGTTCTTC.

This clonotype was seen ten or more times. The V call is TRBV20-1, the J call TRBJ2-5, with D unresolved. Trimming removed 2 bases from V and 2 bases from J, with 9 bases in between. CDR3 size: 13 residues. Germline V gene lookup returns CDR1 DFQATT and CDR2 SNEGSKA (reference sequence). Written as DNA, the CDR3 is TGCAGTGCTAGAAACCGGGTACAAGAGACCCAGTACTTC. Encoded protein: CSARNRVQETQYF.

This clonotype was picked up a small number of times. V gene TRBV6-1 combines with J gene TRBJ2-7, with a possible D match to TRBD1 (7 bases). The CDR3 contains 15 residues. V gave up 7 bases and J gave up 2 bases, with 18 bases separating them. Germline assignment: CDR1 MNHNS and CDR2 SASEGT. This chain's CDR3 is CASTNQGGATYEQYF. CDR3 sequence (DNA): TGTGCCAGCACTAACCAGGGGGGAGCGACCTACGAGCAGTACTTC.

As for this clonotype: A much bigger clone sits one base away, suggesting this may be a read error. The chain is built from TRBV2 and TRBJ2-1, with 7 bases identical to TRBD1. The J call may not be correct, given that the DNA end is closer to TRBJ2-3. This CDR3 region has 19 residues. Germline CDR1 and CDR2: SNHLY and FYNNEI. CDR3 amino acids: CVSSEVLRGLVSVTDTQYF. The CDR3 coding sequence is TGTGTCAGCAGTGAAGTGCTGAGGGGGCTGGTCTCTGTTACAGATACGCAGTATTTT.

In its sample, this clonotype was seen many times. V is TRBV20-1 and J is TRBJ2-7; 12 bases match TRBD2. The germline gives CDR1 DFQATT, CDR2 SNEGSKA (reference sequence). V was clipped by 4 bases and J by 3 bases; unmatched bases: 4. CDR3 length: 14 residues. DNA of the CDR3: TGCAGTGCTACGACTAGCGGGAGCGTCTACGAGCAGTACTTC. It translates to CSATTSGSVYEQYF.

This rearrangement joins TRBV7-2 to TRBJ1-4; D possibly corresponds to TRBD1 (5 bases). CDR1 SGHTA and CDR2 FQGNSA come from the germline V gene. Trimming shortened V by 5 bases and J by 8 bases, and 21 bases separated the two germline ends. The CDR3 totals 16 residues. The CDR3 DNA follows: TGTGCCAGCAGCCGCGGTTTTGAGACAGTAAGAGAAAAACTGTTTTTT. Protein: CASSRGFETVREKLFF.